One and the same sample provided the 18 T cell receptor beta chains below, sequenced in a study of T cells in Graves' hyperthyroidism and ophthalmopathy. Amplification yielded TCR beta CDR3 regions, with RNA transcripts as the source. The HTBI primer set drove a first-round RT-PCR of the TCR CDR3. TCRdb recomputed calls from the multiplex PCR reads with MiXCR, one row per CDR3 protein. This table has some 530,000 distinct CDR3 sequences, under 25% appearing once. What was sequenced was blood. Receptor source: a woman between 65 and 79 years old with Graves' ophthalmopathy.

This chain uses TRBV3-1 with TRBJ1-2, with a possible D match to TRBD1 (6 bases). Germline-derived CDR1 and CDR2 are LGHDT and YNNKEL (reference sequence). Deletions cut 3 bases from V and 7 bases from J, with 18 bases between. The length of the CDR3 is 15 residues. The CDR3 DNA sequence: TGTGCCAGCAGCCAGATACAGGGTCCCCTGTCTGGCTACACCTTC. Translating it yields CASSQIQGPLSGYTF.

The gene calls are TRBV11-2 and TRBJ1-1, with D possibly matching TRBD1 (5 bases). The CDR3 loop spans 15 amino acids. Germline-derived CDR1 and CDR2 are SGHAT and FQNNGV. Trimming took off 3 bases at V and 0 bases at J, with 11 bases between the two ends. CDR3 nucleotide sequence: TGTGCCAGCAGCTTGGGGCCAGCTTTGAACACTGAAGCTTTCTTT. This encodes CASSLGPALNTEAFF.

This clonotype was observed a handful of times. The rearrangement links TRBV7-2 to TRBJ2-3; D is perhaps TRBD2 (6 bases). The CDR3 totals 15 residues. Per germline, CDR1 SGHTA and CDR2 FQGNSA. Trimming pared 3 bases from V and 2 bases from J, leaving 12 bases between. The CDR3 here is CASSFPAGNTDTQYF. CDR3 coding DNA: TGTGCCAGCAGCTTCCCGGCGGGAAACACAGATACGCAGTATTTT.

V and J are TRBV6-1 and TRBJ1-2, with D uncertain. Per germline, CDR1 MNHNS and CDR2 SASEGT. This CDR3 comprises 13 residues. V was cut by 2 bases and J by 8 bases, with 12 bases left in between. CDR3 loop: CASSELGSWGYTF. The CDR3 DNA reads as TGTGCCAGCAGTGAATTGGGATCTTGGGGCTACACCTTC.

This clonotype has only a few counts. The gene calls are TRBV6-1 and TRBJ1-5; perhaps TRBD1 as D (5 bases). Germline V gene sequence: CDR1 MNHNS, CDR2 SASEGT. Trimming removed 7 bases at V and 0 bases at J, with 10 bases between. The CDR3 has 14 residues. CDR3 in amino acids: CASMPDTSNQPQHF. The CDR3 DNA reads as TGTGCCAGCATGCCGGACACTAGCAATCAGCCCCAGCATTTT.

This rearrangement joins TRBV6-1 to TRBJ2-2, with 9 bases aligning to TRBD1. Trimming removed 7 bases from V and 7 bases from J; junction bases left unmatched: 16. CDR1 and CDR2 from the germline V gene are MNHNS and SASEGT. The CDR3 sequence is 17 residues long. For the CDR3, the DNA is TGTGCCAGCACGACGATTAGGGGGACAGGGAAAGACGGGGAGCTGTTTTTT. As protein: CASTTIRGTGKDGELFF.

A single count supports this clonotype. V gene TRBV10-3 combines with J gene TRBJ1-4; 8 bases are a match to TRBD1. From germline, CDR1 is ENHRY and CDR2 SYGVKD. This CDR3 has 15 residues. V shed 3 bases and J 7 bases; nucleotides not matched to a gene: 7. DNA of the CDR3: TGTGCCATCAGTGAAATCCGGGACAGGAGTGAAAAACTGTTTTTT. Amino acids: CAISEIRDRSEKLFF.

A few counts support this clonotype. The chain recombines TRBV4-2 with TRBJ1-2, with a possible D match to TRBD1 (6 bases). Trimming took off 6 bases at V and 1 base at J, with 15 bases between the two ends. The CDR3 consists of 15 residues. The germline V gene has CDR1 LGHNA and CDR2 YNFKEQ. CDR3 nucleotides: TGTGCCAGCAGAGAAGGGACAAGCCGTAACTATGGCTACACCTTC. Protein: CASREGTSRNYGYTF.

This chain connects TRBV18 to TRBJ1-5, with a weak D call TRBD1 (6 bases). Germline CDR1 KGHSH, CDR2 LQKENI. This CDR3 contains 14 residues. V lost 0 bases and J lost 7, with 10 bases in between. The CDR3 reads CASSPPPGDQPQHF. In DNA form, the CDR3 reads TGTGCCAGCTCACCACCCCCAGGGGACCAGCCCCAGCATTTT.

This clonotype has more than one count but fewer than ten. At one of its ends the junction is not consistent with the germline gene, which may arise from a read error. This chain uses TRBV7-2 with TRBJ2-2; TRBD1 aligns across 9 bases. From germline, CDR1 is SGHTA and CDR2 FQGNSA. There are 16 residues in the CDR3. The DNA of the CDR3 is TGTGTCAGCAGCTTCCAGACAGGGGGGAACACCGGGGAGCTGTTTTTT. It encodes CVSSFQTGGNTGELFF. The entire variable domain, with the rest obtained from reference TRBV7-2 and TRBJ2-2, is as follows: GAGVSQSPSNKVTEKGKDVELRCDPISGHTALYWYRQSLGQGLEFLIYFQGNSAPDKSGLPSDRFSAERTGGSVSTLTIQRTQQEDSAVYLCVSSFQTGGNTGELFFGEGSRLTVL.

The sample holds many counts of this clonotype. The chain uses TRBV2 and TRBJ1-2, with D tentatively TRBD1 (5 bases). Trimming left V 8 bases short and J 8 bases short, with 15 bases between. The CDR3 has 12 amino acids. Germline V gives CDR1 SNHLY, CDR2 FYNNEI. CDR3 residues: CASGPAGIGYTF. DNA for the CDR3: TGTGCCAGCGGGCCCGCAGGGATCGGCTACACCTTC. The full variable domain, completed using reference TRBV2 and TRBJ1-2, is EPEVTQTPSHQVTQMGQEVILRCVPISNHLYFYWYRQILGQKVEFLVSFYNNEISEKSEIFDDQFSVERPDGSNFTLKIRSTKLEDSAMYFCASGPAGIGYTFGSGTRLTVV.

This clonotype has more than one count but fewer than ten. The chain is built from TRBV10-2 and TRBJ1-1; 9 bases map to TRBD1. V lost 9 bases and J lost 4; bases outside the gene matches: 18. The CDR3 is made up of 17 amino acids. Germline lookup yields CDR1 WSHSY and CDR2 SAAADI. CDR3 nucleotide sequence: TGCGCCAGTATGGACCGGGACAGGGTAGGGGGGCCCACTGAAGCTTTCTTT. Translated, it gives CASMDRDRVGGPTEAFF.

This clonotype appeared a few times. The CDR3 DNA sequence: TGTGCCAGCATTTGGACAGGTTTTGTCGAAGTTCGGCATTTT. Protein: CASIWTGFVEVRHF. The rearrangement uses TRBV2 and TRBJ1-5; the match to TRBD1 covers 7 bases. Germline CDR1 is SNHLY and CDR2 is FYNNEI. This CDR3 is 14 amino acids long. V lost 7 bases to trimming and J lost 15 bases; unmatched junction nucleotides: 18.

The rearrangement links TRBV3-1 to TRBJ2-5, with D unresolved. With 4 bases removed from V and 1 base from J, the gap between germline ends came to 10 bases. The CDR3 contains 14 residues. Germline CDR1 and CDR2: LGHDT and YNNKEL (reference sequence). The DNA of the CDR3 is TGTGCCAGCAGCCCGTGGGCGGTCCAAGAGACCCAGTACTTC. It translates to CASSPWAVQETQYF.

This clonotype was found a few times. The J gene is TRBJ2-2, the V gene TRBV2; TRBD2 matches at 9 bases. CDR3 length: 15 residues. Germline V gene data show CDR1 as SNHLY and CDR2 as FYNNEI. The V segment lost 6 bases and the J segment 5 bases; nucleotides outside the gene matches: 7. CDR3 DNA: TGTGCCAGCAGGGGAACTAGCGGGCCGACCGGGGAGCTGTTTTTT. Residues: CASRGTSGPTGELFF.

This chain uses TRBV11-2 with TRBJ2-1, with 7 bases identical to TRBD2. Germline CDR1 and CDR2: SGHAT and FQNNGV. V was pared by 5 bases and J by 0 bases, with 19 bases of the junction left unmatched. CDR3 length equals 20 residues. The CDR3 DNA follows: TGTGCCAGCAGCGGAGGTAGTTTAGCGGGCCAGATTAGCTCCTACAATGAGCAGTTCTTC. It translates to CASSGGSLAGQISSYNEQFF.

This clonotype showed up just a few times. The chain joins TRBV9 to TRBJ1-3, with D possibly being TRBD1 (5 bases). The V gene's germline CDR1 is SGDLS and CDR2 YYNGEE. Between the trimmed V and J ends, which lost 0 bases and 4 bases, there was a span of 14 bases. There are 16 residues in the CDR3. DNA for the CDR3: TGTGCCAGCAGCGTAGATCTGAACCCAGGGGGAAACACCATATATTTT. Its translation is CASSVDLNPGGNTIYF.

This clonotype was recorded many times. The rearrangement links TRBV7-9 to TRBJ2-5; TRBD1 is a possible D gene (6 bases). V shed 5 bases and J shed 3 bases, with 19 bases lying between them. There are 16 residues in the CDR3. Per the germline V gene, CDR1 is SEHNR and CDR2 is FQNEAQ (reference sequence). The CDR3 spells CASSVGPIGGKETQYF. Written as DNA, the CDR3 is TGTGCCAGCAGCGTGGGCCCTATAGGGGGTAAAGAGACCCAGTACTTC.